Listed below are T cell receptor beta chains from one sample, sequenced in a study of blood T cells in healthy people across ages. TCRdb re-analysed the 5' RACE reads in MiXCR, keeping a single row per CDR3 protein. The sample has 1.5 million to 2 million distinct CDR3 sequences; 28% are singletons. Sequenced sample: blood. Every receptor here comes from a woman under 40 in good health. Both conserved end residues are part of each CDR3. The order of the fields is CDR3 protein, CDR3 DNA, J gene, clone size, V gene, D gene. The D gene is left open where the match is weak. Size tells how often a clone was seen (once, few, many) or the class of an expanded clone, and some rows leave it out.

CDR3aa: CSARDGNGGVTGELFF
CDR3nt: TGCAGTGCTAGAGATGGGAACGGGGGGGTCACCGGGGAGCTGTTTTTT
j_gene: TRBJ2-2
abundance: few
v_gene: TRBV20-1
d_gene: TRBD2

CDR3aa: CASSWTARQEQYF
CDR3nt: TGCGCCAGCAGCTGGACAGCCCGCCAAGAGCAGTACTTC
j_gene: TRBJ2-7
abundance: few
v_gene: TRBV5-1
d_gene: -

CDR3aa: CASSTNPLGPEQYF
CDR3nt: TGTGCCAGCAGCACAAACCCCCTGGGGCCCGAGCAGTACTTC
j_gene: TRBJ2-7
abundance: -
v_gene: TRBV12-3/TRBV12-4
d_gene: -

CDR3aa: CASSGPWGTYGYTF
CDR3nt: TGTGCCAGCAGTGGCCCCTGGGGGACCTATGGCTACACCTTC
j_gene: TRBJ1-2
abundance: few
v_gene: TRBV6-1
d_gene: -

CDR3aa: CASRADIANTQYF
CDR3nt: TGTGCCAGCAGAGCGGACATCGCAAATACGCAGTATTTT
j_gene: TRBJ2-3
abundance: -
v_gene: TRBV2
d_gene: -

CDR3aa: CAGSQPPGTPKNIQYF
CDR3nt: TGTGCCGGCAGCCAACCCCCTGGGACTCCCAAAAACATTCAGTACTTC
j_gene: TRBJ2-4
abundance: -
v_gene: TRBV28
d_gene: -

CDR3aa: CASSPGTGIEGYTF
CDR3nt: TGTGCCAGCTCACCAGGGACAGGGATCGAGGGCTACACCTTC
j_gene: TRBJ1-2
abundance: few
v_gene: TRBV18
d_gene: TRBD1

CDR3aa: CASSYSTESSYEQYF
CDR3nt: TGTGCCAGCAGTTACTCGACAGAGAGCTCCTACGAGCAGTACTTC
j_gene: TRBJ2-7
abundance: many
v_gene: TRBV6-6
d_gene: -

CDR3aa: CSARGGGAEAFF
CDR3nt: TGCAGTGCTAGAGGGGGTGGGGCTGAAGCTTTCTTT
j_gene: TRBJ1-1
abundance: -
v_gene: TRBV20-1
d_gene: -

CDR3aa: CASSDSYRFRPQHF
CDR3nt: TGTGCCAGCAGTGACTCTTACAGGTTTCGGCCCCAGCATTTT
j_gene: TRBJ1-5
abundance: -
v_gene: TRBV2
d_gene: -

CDR3aa: CASGFADLTSGANVLTF
CDR3nt: TGTGCCAGCGGGTTTGCAGACCTGACCTCTGGGGCCAACGTCCTGACTTTC
j_gene: TRBJ2-6
abundance: few
v_gene: TRBV27
d_gene: -

CDR3aa: CASSIRTGMSGELFF
CDR3nt: TGTGCCAGCAGTATACGGACAGGGATGAGCGGGGAGCTGTTTTTT
j_gene: TRBJ2-2
abundance: -
v_gene: TRBV12-3/TRBV12-4
d_gene: TRBD1

CDR3aa: CASSLEATGSNYGHTF
CDR3nt: TGTGCCAGCAGCTTGGAGGCGACAGGGTCAAACTATGGCCACACCTTC
j_gene: TRBJ1-2
abundance: few
v_gene: TRBV5-6
d_gene: TRBD1

CDR3aa: CASSQDETLGQSQHF
CDR3nt: TGCGCCAGCAGCCAAGATGAGACCCTGGGTCAGTCCCAGCATTTT
j_gene: TRBJ1-5
abundance: once
v_gene: TRBV4-1
d_gene: -

CDR3aa: CASSPSGGLYEQYF
CDR3nt: TGTGCCAGCAGCCCCAGCGGGGGACTCTACGAGCAGTACTTC
j_gene: TRBJ2-7
abundance: -
v_gene: TRBV9
d_gene: TRBD2

CDR3aa: CATSERGRTDQPQHF
CDR3nt: TGTGCCACCAGTGAAAGGGGCAGAACTGATCAGCCCCAGCATTTT
j_gene: TRBJ1-5
abundance: -
v_gene: TRBV24-1
d_gene: -

CDR3aa: CSASGVGGTGERFF
CDR3nt: TGCAGTGCTAGTGGGGTTGGGGGTACCGGGGAGCGGTTTTTT
j_gene: TRBJ2-2
abundance: once
v_gene: TRBV20-1
d_gene: -

CDR3aa: CASSRMGGEADTQYF
CDR3nt: TGCGCCAGCAGCAGGATGGGCGGGGAGGCAGATACGCAGTATTTT
j_gene: TRBJ2-3
abundance: -
v_gene: TRBV5-1
d_gene: -

CDR3aa: CASIPQPPSSSGLGDTQYF
CDR3nt: TGTGCCAGCATCCCTCAACCCCCCTCATCTAGCGGTCTTGGCGATACGCAGTATTTT
j_gene: TRBJ2-3
abundance: few
v_gene: TRBV7-9
d_gene: TRBD2

CDR3aa: CSARAGANTEAFF
CDR3nt: TGCAGTGCTAGAGCGGGGGCCAACACTGAAGCTTTCTTT
j_gene: TRBJ1-1
abundance: many
v_gene: TRBV20-1
d_gene: -

CDR3aa: CASSLGTAGDTQYF
CDR3nt: TGTGCCAGCAGCTTAGGGACAGCCGGAGATACGCAGTATTTT
j_gene: TRBJ2-3
abundance: many
v_gene: TRBV7-2
d_gene: -

CDR3aa: CASSQEGWGGYYGYTF
CDR3nt: TGTGCCAGCAGCCAAGAAGGGTGGGGCGGATACTATGGCTACACCTTC
j_gene: TRBJ1-2
abundance: -
v_gene: TRBV3-1
d_gene: -

CDR3aa: CASSSIMNTEAFF
CDR3nt: TGTGCCAGCAGCTCGATAATGAACACTGAAGCTTTCTTT
j_gene: TRBJ1-1
abundance: -
v_gene: TRBV11-2
d_gene: -

CDR3aa: CASSSRDLGAYNEQFF
CDR3nt: TGTGCCAGCAGCTCCAGGGACTTAGGCGCCTACAATGAGCAGTTCTTC
j_gene: TRBJ2-1
abundance: -
v_gene: TRBV7-9
d_gene: -

CDR3aa: CASWDRGQYEQYF
CDR3nt: TGTGCCAGCTGGGACAGGGGGCAATACGAGCAGTACTTC
j_gene: TRBJ2-7
abundance: -
v_gene: TRBV6-5
d_gene: TRBD1

CDR3aa: CASSKGIAGTEAFF
CDR3nt: TGTGCCAGCAGCAAAGGGATTGCCGGGACAGAAGCTTTCTTT
j_gene: TRBJ1-1
abundance: few
v_gene: TRBV21-1
d_gene: -

CDR3aa: CASSQGLAGASGNEQFF
CDR3nt: TGTGCCAGCTCACAAGGACTAGCGGGGGCCTCTGGCAATGAGCAGTTCTTC
j_gene: TRBJ2-1
abundance: many
v_gene: TRBV18
d_gene: TRBD2

CDR3aa: CSAAPGQGEWVYEQYF
CDR3nt: TGCAGTGCTGCTCCGGGACAGGGGGAATGGGTCTACGAGCAGTACTTC
j_gene: TRBJ2-7
abundance: few
v_gene: TRBV20-1
d_gene: TRBD1

CDR3aa: CASSLGTGQNYGYTF
CDR3nt: TGTGCTAGCAGCCTAGGGACAGGGCAAAACTATGGCTACACCTTC
j_gene: TRBJ1-2
abundance: -
v_gene: TRBV7-9
d_gene: TRBD1

CDR3aa: CAISGGRLAGIDNEQFF
CDR3nt: TGTGCCATCAGTGGCGGCCGACTAGCGGGAATTGACAATGAGCAGTTCTTC
j_gene: TRBJ2-1
abundance: -
v_gene: TRBV10-3
d_gene: TRBD2

CDR3aa: CASGPTGPSGNTIYF
CDR3nt: TGTGCCAGCGGACCCACAGGGCCCTCTGGAAACACCATATATTTT
j_gene: TRBJ1-3
abundance: few
v_gene: TRBV12-3/TRBV12-4
d_gene: -

CDR3aa: CASSIAGQETQYF
CDR3nt: TGTGCCAGCTCAATAGCGGGCCAAGAGACCCAGTACTTC
j_gene: TRBJ2-5
abundance: -
v_gene: TRBV18
d_gene: TRBD2

CDR3aa: CASSYSVDSRMNTEAFF
CDR3nt: TGTGCCAGCAGCTACTCCGTGGACAGCCGAATGAACACTGAAGCTTTCTTT
j_gene: TRBJ1-1
abundance: few
v_gene: TRBV7-9
d_gene: -

CDR3aa: CASSFLAGGTYEQYF
CDR3nt: TGTGCCAGCAGCTTCCTAGCGGGAGGGACCTACGAGCAGTACTTC
j_gene: TRBJ2-7
abundance: few
v_gene: TRBV7-9
d_gene: TRBD2

CDR3aa: CASSASSGRSEQYF
CDR3nt: TGTGCCAGCAGCGCATCTAGCGGGAGGAGTGAGCAGTACTTC
j_gene: TRBJ2-7
abundance: -
v_gene: TRBV7-9
d_gene: TRBD2

CDR3aa: CASSPVGLANEQFF
CDR3nt: TGTGCCAGCAGCCCAGTGGGACTAGCGAATGAGCAGTTCTTC
j_gene: TRBJ2-1
abundance: many
v_gene: TRBV5-5
d_gene: TRBD2

CDR3aa: CSASVDSLYGYTF
CDR3nt: TGCAGTGCTAGTGTGGACAGTCTCTATGGCTACACCTTC
j_gene: TRBJ1-2
abundance: -
v_gene: TRBV20-1
d_gene: -

CDR3aa: CASSQPMADGYTF
CDR3nt: TGTGCCAGCAGCCAACCCATGGCCGATGGCTACACCTTC
j_gene: TRBJ1-2
abundance: few
v_gene: TRBV4-2
d_gene: -

CDR3aa: CAWIEGLGYGYTF
CDR3nt: TGTGCCTGGATAGAGGGGCTCGGCTATGGCTACACCTTC
j_gene: TRBJ1-2
abundance: few
v_gene: TRBV30
d_gene: -

CDR3aa: CASSQVTGPPYEQYF
CDR3nt: TGCGCCAGCAGCCAAGTCACTGGACCCCCCTACGAGCAGTACTTC
j_gene: TRBJ2-7
abundance: -
v_gene: TRBV4-1
d_gene: -

CDR3aa: CASSDTGGGNYGYTF
CDR3nt: TGTGCCAGCAGTGACACAGGGGGCGGGAACTATGGCTACACCTTC
j_gene: TRBJ1-2
abundance: few
v_gene: TRBV28
d_gene: TRBD1

CDR3aa: CASSSQQGGPYEQYF
CDR3nt: TGTGCCAGCAGCTCTCAACAGGGGGGACCCTACGAGCAGTACTTC
j_gene: TRBJ2-7
abundance: many
v_gene: TRBV7-2
d_gene: TRBD1

CDR3aa: CATSSLQGTAAGQYF
CDR3nt: TGTGCCACCAGCAGCCTCCAGGGTACGGCGGCCGGGCAGTACTTC
j_gene: TRBJ2-7
abundance: -
v_gene: TRBV15
d_gene: -

CDR3aa: CASSARARGGSGIQYF
CDR3nt: TGTGCCAGCAGTGCAAGGGCTCGGGGAGGGAGTGGGATTCAGTACTTC
j_gene: TRBJ2-4
abundance: -
v_gene: TRBV25-1
d_gene: TRBD2

CDR3aa: CASSTGLAGDSSIQYF
CDR3nt: TGTGCCAGCAGCACCGGACTAGCGGGAGATAGCAGCATTCAGTACTTC
j_gene: TRBJ2-4
abundance: -
v_gene: TRBV5-6
d_gene: TRBD2

CDR3aa: CSVDRNSHGYTF
CDR3nt: TGCAGCGTTGACAGGAACTCCCATGGCTACACCTTC
j_gene: TRBJ1-2
abundance: few
v_gene: TRBV29-1
d_gene: -